The rows below give T cell receptor beta chains drawn from one sample of a study of identical twins. One entry per CDR3 protein, called by TCRdb with MiXCR from the 5' RACE reads. This sample has a few hundred thousand distinct CDR3 sequences, with about 8.9% found just once. The sample also formed part of further work on yellow fever vaccine responses in identical twins.

The sequencing sample was made of CD8+ T cells sorted from blood. These receptors all stem from a woman under 30 in good health. Both conserved end residues are part of each CDR3.

v_gene	j_gene	CDR3aa
TRBV30	TRBJ2-1	CAGTVSSYNEQFF
TRBV2	TRBJ2-3	CASSELGPSDTQYF
TRBV12-3/TRBV12-4	TRBJ2-7	CASSLKGTEQYF
TRBV15	TRBJ2-1	CATSGADTGYDFSYNEQFF
TRBV2	TRBJ2-1	CASSVPGTGNNEQFF
TRBV4-3	TRBJ2-2	CASSQERTGELFF
TRBV14	TRBJ2-3	CASSQVAGGLHDTQYF
TRBV7-9	TRBJ2-2	CASSLLPWGTGELFF
TRBV7-9	TRBJ2-1	CASSLGQGLGEQFF
TRBV6-5	TRBJ2-7	CASSYRSGSPYEQYF
TRBV29-1	TRBJ2-7	CSVESRGESYEQYF
TRBV29-1	TRBJ2-1	CSAGGSAYNEQFF
TRBV18	TRBJ2-7	CASSGTSGYEQYF
TRBV5-1	TRBJ2-1	CASRVLAGAVSYNEQFF
TRBV27	TRBJ2-3	CASSDQRNTDTQYF
TRBV20-1	TRBJ2-7	CSAALGGDSYEQYF
TRBV25-1	TRBJ1-4	CASSALGEKLFF
TRBV6-5	TRBJ2-1	CASSYSGNYNEQFF
TRBV6-5	TRBJ2-3	CASSYAGKGTDTQYF
TRBV27	TRBJ2-1	CASGWAGDNEQFF
TRBV4-3	TRBJ1-6	CASSQDLGQGFNSPLHF
TRBV7-9	TRBJ2-5	CASSLMGDDRYQETQYF
TRBV7-2	TRBJ2-1	CASSSGHVTGNEQFF
TRBV10-3	TRBJ2-3	CAPESNTDTQYF
TRBV29-1	TRBJ1-2	CSVKEQTNYGYTF
TRBV7-9	TRBJ2-5	CASSPFGGRETQYF
TRBV3-1	TRBJ2-6	CASSEPGQGYSGANVLTF
TRBV5-1	TRBJ1-1	CASSLGAGSATEAFF
TRBV4-3	TRBJ2-7	CASSQDRGLATSYEQYF
TRBV20-1	TRBJ1-1	CSAKTGTATEAFF
TRBV27	TRBJ2-2	CASSFLQGDGTGELFF
TRBV20-1	TRBJ2-7	CSAPRTSGSYEQYF
TRBV29-1	TRBJ2-7	CSVELSGTTYEQYF
TRBV6-2/TRBV6-3	TRBJ2-5	CASSYSMAGTQYF
TRBV5-1	TRBJ2-3	CASSFSGGAPDTQYF
TRBV2	TRBJ2-5	CASSVRPRDSGKETQYF
TRBV6-2/TRBV6-3	TRBJ2-2	CASRPSGQSPRRGELFF
TRBV28	TRBJ2-5	CASSPGDRAGETQYF
TRBV4-2	TRBJ1-5	CASSQEIGLNQPQHF
TRBV6-2/TRBV6-3	TRBJ2-7	CASSMGPGMYEQYF
TRBV7-7	TRBJ2-7	CASSSVWGSEQYF
TRBV5-1	TRBJ1-4	CASSLAYNEKLFF
TRBV6-2/TRBV6-3	TRBJ2-2	CASSYRTSDTGELFF
TRBV4-1	TRBJ1-5	CASRAGQGSNQPQHF
TRBV5-6	TRBJ1-1	CASSSQVENTEAFF
TRBV7-8	TRBJ2-5	CALSLGRTPEFQETQYF
TRBV28	TRBJ2-1	CASSFYSGESEQFF
TRBV27	TRBJ2-7	CASREGYEQYF
TRBV20-1	TRBJ2-7	CSARSPGAPYEQYF
TRBV7-3	TRBJ2-2	CASTLTGELFF
TRBV4-2	TRBJ2-7	CASSQYQTGGYEQYF
TRBV27	TRBJ2-7	CASSPSGGAYEQYF
TRBV6-1	TRBJ2-7	CASSGRDRGFMKYF
TRBV6-2/TRBV6-3	TRBJ2-1	CASTHGGTRISGLYNEQFF
TRBV25-1	TRBJ2-2	CASSEASGIFAGELFF